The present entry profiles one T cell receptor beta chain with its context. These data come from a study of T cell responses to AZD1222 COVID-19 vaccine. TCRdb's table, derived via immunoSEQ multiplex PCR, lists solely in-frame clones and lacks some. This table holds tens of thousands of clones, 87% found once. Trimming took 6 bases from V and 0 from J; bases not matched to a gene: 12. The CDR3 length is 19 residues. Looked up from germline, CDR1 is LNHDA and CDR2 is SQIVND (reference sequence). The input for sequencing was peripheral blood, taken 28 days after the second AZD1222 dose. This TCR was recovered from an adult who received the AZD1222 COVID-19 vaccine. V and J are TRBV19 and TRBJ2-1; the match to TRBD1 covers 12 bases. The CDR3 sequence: CASSRWGDRGPSSYNEQFF. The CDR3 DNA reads TGTGCCAGTAGCCGATGGGGGGACAGGGGGCCCAGCTCCTACAATGAGCAGTTCTTC.